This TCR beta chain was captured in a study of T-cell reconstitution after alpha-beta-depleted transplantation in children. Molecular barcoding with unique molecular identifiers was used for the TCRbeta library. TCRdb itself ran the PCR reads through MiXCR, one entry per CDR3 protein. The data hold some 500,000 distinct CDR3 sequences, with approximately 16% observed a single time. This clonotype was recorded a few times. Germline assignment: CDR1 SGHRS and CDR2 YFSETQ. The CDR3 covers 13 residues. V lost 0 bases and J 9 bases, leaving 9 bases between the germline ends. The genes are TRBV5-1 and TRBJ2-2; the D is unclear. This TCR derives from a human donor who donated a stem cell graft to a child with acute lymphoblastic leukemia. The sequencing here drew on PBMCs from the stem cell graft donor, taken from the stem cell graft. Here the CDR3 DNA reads TGCGCCAGCAGCTTGGAGGGCCACCGGGAGCTGTTTTTT. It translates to CASSLEGHRELFF.